A single sample is the source of the 2 T cell receptor beta chains below, sequenced in a study of shared clonotypes between healthy human individuals. Data came from immunoSEQ multiplex PCR; TCRdb stores just in-frame clones and leaves some out. This table has approximately 320,000 clones, about nine tenths appearing once. The sample consisted of memory CD8+ T cells sorted from blood. The sample's subset: CD45RO+ cells pooled with CCR7-negative TemRA cells. Receptors originate from a man between 18 and 29 years old in good health.

The gene calls are TRBV10-2 and TRBJ1-1, with TRBD1 matching 7 bases. The CDR3 consists of 13 residues. Germline V CDR1 and CDR2: WSHSY, SAAADI. Trimming at V came to 6 bases and at J to 1 base, leaving 2 bases not matched to a gene. The CDR3 loop reads CASRRTGNTEAFF. The CDR3 DNA reads as TGCGCCAGCAGGAGGACAGGGAACACTGAAGCTTTCTTT.

The J gene is TRBJ2-1, the V gene TRBV11-2; the match to TRBD1 covers 9 bases. CDR1 SGHAT and CDR2 FQNNGV come from the germline V gene. This CDR3 comprises 15 residues. Trimming at V came to 3 bases and at J to 7 bases, leaving 7 bases not matched to a gene. The CDR3 nucleotides read TGTGCCAGCAGCTTCTACAGGGGGCTCTTTAATGAGCAGTTCTTC. This translates into CASSFYRGLFNEQFF.